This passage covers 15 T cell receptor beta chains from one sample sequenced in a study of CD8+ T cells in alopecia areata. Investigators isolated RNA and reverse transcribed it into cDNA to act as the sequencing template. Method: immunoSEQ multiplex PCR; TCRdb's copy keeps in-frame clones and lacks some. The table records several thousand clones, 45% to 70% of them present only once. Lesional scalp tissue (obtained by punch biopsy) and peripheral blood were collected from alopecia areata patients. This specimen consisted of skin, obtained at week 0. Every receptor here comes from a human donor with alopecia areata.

The CDR3, as DNA: TGTGCCAGCTCACCATTGGGACAGGGACCTCCCGAGCAGTACTTC. This encodes CASSPLGQGPPEQYF. This chain connects TRBV18 to TRBJ2-7; 9 bases map to TRBD1. The germline CDR1 and CDR2 sequences are KGHSH and LQKENI. The CDR3 contains 15 residues. V lost 2 bases to trimming and J lost 6 bases; unmatched junction nucleotides: 8.

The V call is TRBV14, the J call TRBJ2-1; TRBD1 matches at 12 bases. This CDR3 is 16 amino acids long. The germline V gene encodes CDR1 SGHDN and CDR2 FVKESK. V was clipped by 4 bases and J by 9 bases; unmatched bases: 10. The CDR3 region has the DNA TGTGCCAGCAGCCGCTTAGGGACAGGGGGCTCGACTGAGCAGTTCTTC. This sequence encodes CASSRLGTGGSTEQFF.

The CDR3 here is CASSSTGTGDGQYF. The CDR3, as DNA: TGTGCCAGCAGCTCTACTGGGACAGGGGACGGGCAGTACTTC. V is TRBV11-1 and J is TRBJ2-7; 10 bases line up with TRBD1. Germline V lookup: CDR1 SGHAT, CDR2 FQDESV (reference sequence). The CDR3 spans 14 residues. Unmatched junction bases numbered 9, after V lost 4 bases and J lost 9 bases.

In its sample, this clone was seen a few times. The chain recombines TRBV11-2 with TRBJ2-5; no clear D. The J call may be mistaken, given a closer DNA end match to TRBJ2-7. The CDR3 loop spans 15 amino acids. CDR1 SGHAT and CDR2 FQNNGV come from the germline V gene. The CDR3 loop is CASSPGPPVASEQYF. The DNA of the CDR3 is TGTGCCAGCAGCCCCGGACCCCCGGTGGCCTCCGAGCAGTACTTC.

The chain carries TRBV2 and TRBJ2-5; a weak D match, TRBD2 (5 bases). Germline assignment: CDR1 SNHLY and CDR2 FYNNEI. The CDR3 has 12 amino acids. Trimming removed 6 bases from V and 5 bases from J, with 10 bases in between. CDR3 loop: CASRDAGETQYF. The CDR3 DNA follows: TGTGCCAGCAGGGATGCGGGCGAGACCCAGTACTTC. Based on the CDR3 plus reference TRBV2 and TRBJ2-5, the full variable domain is EPEVTQTPSHQVTQMGQEVILRCVPISNHLYFYWYRQILGQKVEFLVSFYNNEISEKSEIFDDQFSVERPDGSNFTLKIRSTKLEDSAMYFCASRDAGETQYFGPGTRLLVL.

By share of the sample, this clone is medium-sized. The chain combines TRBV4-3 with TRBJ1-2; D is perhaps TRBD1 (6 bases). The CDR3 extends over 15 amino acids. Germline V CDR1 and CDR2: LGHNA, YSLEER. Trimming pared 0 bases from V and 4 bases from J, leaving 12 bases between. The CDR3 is CASSQDPRGIYGYTF. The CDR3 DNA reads TGCGCCAGCAGCCAAGATCCCAGGGGTATCTATGGCTACACCTTC.

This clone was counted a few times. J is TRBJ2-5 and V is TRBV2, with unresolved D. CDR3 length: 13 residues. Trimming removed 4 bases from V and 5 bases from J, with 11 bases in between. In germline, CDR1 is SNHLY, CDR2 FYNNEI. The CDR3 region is CASSVHREETQYF. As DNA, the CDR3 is TGTGCCAGCAGTGTTCATAGAGAGGAGACCCAGTACTTC. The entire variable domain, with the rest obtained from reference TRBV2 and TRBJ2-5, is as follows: EPEVTQTPSHQVTQMGQEVILRCVPISNHLYFYWYRQILGQKVEFLVSFYNNEISEKSEIFDDQFSVERPDGSNFTLKIRSTKLEDSAMYFCASSVHREETQYFGPGTRLLVL.

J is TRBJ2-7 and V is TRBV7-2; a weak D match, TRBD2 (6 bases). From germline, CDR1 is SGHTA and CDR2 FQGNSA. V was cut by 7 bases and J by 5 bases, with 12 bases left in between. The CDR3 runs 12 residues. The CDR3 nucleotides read TGTGCCAGCACCCCCCGGAGGGACGAGCAGTACTTC. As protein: CASTPRRDEQYF.

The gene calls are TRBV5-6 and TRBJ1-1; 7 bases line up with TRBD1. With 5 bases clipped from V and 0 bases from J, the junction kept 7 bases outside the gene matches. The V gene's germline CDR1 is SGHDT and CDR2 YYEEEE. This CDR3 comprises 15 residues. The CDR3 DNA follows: TGTGCCAGCAGGGCAAGGGGGCCCATGAACACTGAAGCTTTCTTT. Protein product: CASRARGPMNTEAFF. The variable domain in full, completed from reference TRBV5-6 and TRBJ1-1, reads DAGVTQSPTHLIKTRGQQVTLRCSPKSGHDTVSWYQQALGQGPQFIFQYYEEEERQRGNFPDRFSGHQFPNYSSELNVNALLLGDSALYLCASRARGPMNTEAFFGQGTRLTVV.

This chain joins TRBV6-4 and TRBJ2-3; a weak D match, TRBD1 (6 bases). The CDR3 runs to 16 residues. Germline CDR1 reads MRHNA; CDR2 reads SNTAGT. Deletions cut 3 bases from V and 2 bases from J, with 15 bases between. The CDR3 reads CASSEEGEFPTDTQYF. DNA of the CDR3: TGTGCCAGCAGTGAAGAGGGGGAATTCCCCACAGATACGCAGTATTTT.

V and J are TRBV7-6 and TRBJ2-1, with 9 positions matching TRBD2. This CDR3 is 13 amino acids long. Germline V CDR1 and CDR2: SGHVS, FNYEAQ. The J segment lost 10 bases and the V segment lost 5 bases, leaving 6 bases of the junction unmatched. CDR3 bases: TGTGCCAGCAGCCCAGGCCTAGCGGGAGAGCAGTTCTTC. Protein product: CASSPGLAGEQFF.

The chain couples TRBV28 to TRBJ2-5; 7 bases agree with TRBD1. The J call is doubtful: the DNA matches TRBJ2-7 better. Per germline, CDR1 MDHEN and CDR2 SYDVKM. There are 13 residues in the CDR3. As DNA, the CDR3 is TGTGCCAGCAGTCTGGGACAGTTCTACGAGCAGTACTTC. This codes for CASSLGQFYEQYF.

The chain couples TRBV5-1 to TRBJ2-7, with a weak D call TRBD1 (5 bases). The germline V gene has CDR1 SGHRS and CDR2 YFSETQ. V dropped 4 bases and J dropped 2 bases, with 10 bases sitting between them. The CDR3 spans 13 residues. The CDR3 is CASSLDTAYEQYF. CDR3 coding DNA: TGCGCCAGCAGCCTGGACACCGCCTACGAGCAGTACTTC.

CDR3 amino acids: CASSFDRPGLAAYEQYF. The CDR3 DNA reads as TGTGCCAGCAGCTTTGACCGACCGGGACTAGCGGCTTACGAGCAGTACTTC. V gene TRBV7-2 combines with J gene TRBJ2-7, with 11 bases fitting TRBD2. Trimming removed 3 bases from V and 4 bases from J; junction bases left unmatched: 11. Germline assignment: CDR1 SGHTA and CDR2 FQGNSA. This CDR3 contains 17 residues.

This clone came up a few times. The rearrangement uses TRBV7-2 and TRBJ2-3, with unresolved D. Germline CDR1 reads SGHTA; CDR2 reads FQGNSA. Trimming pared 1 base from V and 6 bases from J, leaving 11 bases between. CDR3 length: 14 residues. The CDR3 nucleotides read TGTGCCAGCAGCTTAGACCATCCCGGGGATACGCAGTATTTT. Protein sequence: CASSLDHPGDTQYF.